The 14 T cell receptor beta chains below were found in one sample sequenced in a study of blood T cells in healthy people across ages. With a J-beta primer mix and a sample-barcoded 5' primer, a second PCR ran about 7 to 12 cycles. TCRdb ran MiXCR on the 5' RACE reads and lists one entry per CDR3 protein. The sample consists of 800,000 to 950,000 distinct CDR3 sequences, about 48% of them appearing once. The sample consisted of blood. These receptors all come from a young man in good health.

This chain joins TRBV6-1 and TRBJ2-7; D unresolved. Trimming removed 6 bases from V and 1 base from J, with 10 bases in between. Germline V CDR1 and CDR2: MNHNS, SASEGT. The CDR3 spans 13 residues. The CDR3 is CASRAETSYEQYF. The CDR3 DNA reads as TGTGCCAGCAGGGCAGAAACTTCCTACGAGCAGTACTTC.

The chain has TRBV29-1 and TRBJ2-3, with 8 nucleotides matching TRBD1. This CDR3 is 13 amino acids long. J was trimmed by 4 bases and V by 7 bases; bases with no gene match: 7. Germline V CDR1 and CDR2: SQVTM, ANQGSEA. The CDR3 protein is CSATGGSADTQYF. The CDR3 DNA reads TGCAGCGCCACAGGGGGGTCCGCAGATACGCAGTATTTT.

The CDR3 bases are TGTGCCAGCAGTGCAGCAGGGGCCCAAGAGACCCAGTACTTC. This translates into CASSAAGAQETQYF. The gene calls are TRBV12-3 or TRBV12-4 and TRBJ2-5, with a weak D call TRBD1 (6 bases). V lost 5 bases, J lost 1 base, and 11 bases lay in between. The CDR3 contains 14 residues.

The rearrangement joins TRBV4-2 to TRBJ1-2; tentative D call: TRBD1 (5 bases). The length of the CDR3 is 17 residues. V shed 0 bases and J shed 8 bases, with 22 bases lying between them. Looked up from germline, CDR1 is LGHNA and CDR2 is YNFKEQ. The CDR3 is CASSQDQARGANGGYTF. As DNA, the CDR3 is TGTGCCAGCAGCCAAGATCAGGCGAGGGGCGCAAATGGCGGCTACACCTTC.

The J gene is TRBJ2-3, the V gene TRBV3-1; D not resolved. Germline V gene sequence: CDR1 LGHDT, CDR2 YNNKEL (reference sequence). This CDR3 comprises 15 residues. Trimming took off 0 bases at V and 2 bases at J, with 9 bases between the two ends. CDR3 bases: TGTGCCAGCAGCCAAGACCTCATCTACACAGATACGCAGTATTTT. Translated, it gives CASSQDLIYTDTQYF.

This clonotype came up a few times. The chain is built from TRBV7-9 and TRBJ1-6; D is ambiguous. Trimming pared 6 bases from V and 10 bases from J, leaving 16 bases between. The germline V gene encodes CDR1 SEHNR and CDR2 FQNEAQ (reference sequence). The CDR3 consists of 14 residues. The chain's CDR3 is CASSSASWGSPLHF. The DNA for the CDR3 is TGTGCCAGCAGTTCGGCCTCCTGGGGATCACCCCTCCACTTT.

The chain combines TRBV9 with TRBJ1-2; 8 bases fit TRBD1. Trimming removed 4 bases from V and 9 bases from J; junction bases left unmatched: 8. The CDR3 is 13 amino acids. Germline CDR1 is SGDLS and CDR2 is YYNGEE. The CDR3 bases are TGTGCCAGCAGCCTAAGACGGACAGGGAGCTACACCTTC. Its translation: CASSLRRTGSYTF. Together with reference TRBV9 and TRBJ1-2, the CDR3 gives the full variable domain: DSGVTQTPKHLITATGQRVTLRCSPRSGDLSVYWYQQSLDQGLQFLIQYYNGEERAKGNILERFSAQQFPDLHSELNLSSLELGDSALYFCASSLRRTGSYTFGSGTRLTVV.

CDR3 sequence: CAISESEGSYEQYF. The CDR3 DNA sequence: TGTGCCATCAGTGAGTCTGAGGGCTCCTACGAGCAGTACTTC. The V call is TRBV10-3, the J call TRBJ2-7; D perhaps matches TRBD2 (5 bases). The V end was cut by 0 bases, the J end by 0 bases, with 6 bases between. The germline CDR1 and CDR2 sequences are ENHRY and SYGVKD. CDR3 length: 14 residues.

J is TRBJ2-7 and V is TRBV10-3; possible D gene TRBD1, 5 bases. The CDR3 has 14 residues. Trimming pared 3 bases from V and 0 bases from J, leaving 9 bases between. Per germline, CDR1 ENHRY and CDR2 SYGVKD. CDR3 DNA: TGTGCCATCAGTGACGTGACAGTCTCCTACGAGCAGTACTTC. Protein sequence: CAISDVTVSYEQYF.

The chain joins TRBV12-3 or TRBV12-4 to TRBJ2-3; no reliable D call. The V end was cut by 7 bases, the J end by 4 bases, with 6 bases between. This CDR3 comprises 11 residues. The CDR3 coding sequence is TGTGCCAGCATGTACGCAGATACGCAGTATTTT. This sequence encodes CASMYADTQYF.

This clonotype has just a few counts. V gene TRBV5-1 combines with J gene TRBJ2-1, with TRBD1 matching 9 bases. The CDR3 is 16 amino acids. Trimming removed 4 bases from V and 8 bases from J; junction bases left unmatched: 13. Germline V CDR1 and CDR2: SGHRS, YFSETQ. CDR3 in DNA: TGCGCCAGCAGCGCGCCCGGGACAGGGTTTGTGGATGAGCAGTTCTTC. Translation gives CASSAPGTGFVDEQFF.

The J gene is TRBJ2-3, the V gene TRBV7-9; no clear D gene. The CDR3 spans 11 residues. Germline CDR1 and CDR2: SEHNR and FQNEAQ (reference sequence). V lost 4 bases, J lost 9 bases, and 8 bases lay in between. The CDR3 sequence: CASSSDRTQYF. In nucleotides, the CDR3 is TGTGCCAGCAGCTCGGACCGCACGCAGTATTTT.

The gene calls are TRBV7-2 and TRBJ2-7, with 10 bases that match TRBD2. With V trimmed by 5 bases and J by 4 bases, 8 bases remained unmatched. Germline V gives CDR1 SGHTA, CDR2 FQGNSA. The CDR3 contains 15 residues. The CDR3 sequence: CASSPLAGDRYEQYF. In nucleotides, the CDR3 is TGTGCCAGCAGCCCTCTAGCGGGGGACCGTTACGAGCAGTACTTC.

This rearrangement joins TRBV12-3 or TRBV12-4 to TRBJ1-5; D is uncertain. V was pared by 3 bases and J by 3 bases, with 9 bases between. The CDR3 has 14 residues. DNA for the CDR3: TGTGCCAGCAGTTTTTACGGACTCAATCAGCCCCAGCATTTT. Protein: CASSFYGLNQPQHF.